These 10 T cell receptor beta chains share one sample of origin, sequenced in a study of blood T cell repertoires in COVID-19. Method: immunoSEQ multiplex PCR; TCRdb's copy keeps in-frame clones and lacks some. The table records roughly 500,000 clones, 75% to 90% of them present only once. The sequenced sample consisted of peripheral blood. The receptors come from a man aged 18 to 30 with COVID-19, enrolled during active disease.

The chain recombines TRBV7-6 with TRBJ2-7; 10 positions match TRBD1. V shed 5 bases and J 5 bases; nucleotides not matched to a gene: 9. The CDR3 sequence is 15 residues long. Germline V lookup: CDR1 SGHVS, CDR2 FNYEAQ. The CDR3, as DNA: TGTGCCAGCAGCGCGCGGGACAGGGGCGTGGACGAGCAGTACTTC. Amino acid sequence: CASSARDRGVDEQYF.

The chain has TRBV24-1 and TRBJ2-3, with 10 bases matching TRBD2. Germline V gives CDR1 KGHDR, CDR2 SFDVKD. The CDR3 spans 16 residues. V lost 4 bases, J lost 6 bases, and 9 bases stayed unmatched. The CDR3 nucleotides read TGTGCCACCAGTGACCCAGCGGGAGGGTCGTTGGATACGCAGTATTTT. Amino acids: CATSDPAGGSLDTQYF.

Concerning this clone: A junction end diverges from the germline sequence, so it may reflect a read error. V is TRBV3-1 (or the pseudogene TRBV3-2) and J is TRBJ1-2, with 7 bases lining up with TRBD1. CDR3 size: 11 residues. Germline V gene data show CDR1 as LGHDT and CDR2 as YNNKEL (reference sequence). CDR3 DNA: TGTGCCAGCAGCCATTCCGGGACAGCCAACTTC. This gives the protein CASSHSGTANF.

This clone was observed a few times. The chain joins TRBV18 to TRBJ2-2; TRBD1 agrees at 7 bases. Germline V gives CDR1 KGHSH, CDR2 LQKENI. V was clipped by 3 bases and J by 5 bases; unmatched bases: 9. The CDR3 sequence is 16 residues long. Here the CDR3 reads CASSPTTGSRTGELFF. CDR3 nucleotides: TGTGCCAGCTCACCTACGACAGGGTCTCGGACCGGGGAGCTGTTTTTT.

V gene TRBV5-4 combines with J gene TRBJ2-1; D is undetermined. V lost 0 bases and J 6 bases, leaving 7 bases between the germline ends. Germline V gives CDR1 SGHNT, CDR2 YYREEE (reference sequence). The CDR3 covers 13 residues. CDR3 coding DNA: TGTGCCAGCAGCTTGGCGTGGGCCAATGAGCAGTTCTTC. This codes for CASSLAWANEQFF.

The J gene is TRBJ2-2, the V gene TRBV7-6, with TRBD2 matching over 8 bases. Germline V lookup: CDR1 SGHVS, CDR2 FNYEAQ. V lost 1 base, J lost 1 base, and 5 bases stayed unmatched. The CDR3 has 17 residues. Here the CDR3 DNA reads TGTGCCAGCAGCTTAGAATCTGCGGGGGGGAACACCGGGGAGCTGTTTTTT. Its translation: CASSLESAGGNTGELFF. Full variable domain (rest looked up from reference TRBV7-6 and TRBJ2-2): GAGVSQSPRYKVTKRGQDVALRCDPISGHVSLYWYRQALGQGPEFLTYFNYEAQQDKSGLPNDRFSAERPEGSISTLTIQRTEQRDSAMYRCASSLESAGGNTGELFFGEGSRLTVL.

CDR3 protein: CASSLGTGGEQYF. The CDR3 DNA follows: TGTGCCAGCAGCCTCGGGACAGGGGGCGAGCAGTACTTC. The chain is built from TRBV16 and TRBJ2-7; 11 positions match TRBD1. The CDR3 is made up of 13 amino acids. The V and J ends lost 4 bases and 6 bases, in that order; junction bases with no gene match: 2. Germline V gene sequence: CDR1 KGHSY, CDR2 FQNENV.

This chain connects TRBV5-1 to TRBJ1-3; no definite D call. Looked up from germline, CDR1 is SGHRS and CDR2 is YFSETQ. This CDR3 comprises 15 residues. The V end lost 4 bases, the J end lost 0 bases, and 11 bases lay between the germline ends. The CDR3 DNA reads TGCGCCAGCAGCGCTACAGTGAGCTCTGGAAACACCATATATTTT. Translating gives CASSATVSSGNTIYF.

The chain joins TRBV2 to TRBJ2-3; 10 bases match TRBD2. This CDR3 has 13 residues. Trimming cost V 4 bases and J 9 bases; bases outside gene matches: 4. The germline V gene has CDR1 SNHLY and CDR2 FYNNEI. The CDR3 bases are TGTGCCAGCAGTGCGGCTAGCGGGGGAACGCAGTATTTT. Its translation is CASSAASGGTQYF.

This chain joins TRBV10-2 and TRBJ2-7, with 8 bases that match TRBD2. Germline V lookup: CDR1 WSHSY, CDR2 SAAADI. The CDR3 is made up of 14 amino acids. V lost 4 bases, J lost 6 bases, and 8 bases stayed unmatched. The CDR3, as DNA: TGCGCCAGCAGTGGAGCGGGGGTTCTCTCCGAGCAGTACTTC. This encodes CASSGAGVLSEQYF.